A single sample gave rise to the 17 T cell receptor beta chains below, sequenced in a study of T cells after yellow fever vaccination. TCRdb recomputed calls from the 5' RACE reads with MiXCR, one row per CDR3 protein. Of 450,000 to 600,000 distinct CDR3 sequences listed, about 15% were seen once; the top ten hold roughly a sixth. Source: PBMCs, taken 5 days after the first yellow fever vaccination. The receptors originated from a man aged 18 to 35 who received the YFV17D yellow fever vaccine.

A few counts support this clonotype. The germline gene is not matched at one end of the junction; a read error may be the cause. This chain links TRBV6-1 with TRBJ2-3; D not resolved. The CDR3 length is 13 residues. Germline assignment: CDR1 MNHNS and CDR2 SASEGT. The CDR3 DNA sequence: TGTGCCAGCAGGGAAGACAACACAGATACGCAGTATTTT. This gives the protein CASREDNTDTQYF.

The CDR3 region has the DNA TGCGCCAGCAGCTTGGCCCGGATTTCGAACACTGAAGCTTTCTTT. The encoded protein is CASSLARISNTEAFF. This sequence joins TRBV5-1 and TRBJ1-1; D remains unclear. CDR1 and CDR2 (germline): SGHRS, YFSETQ. V was pared by 0 bases and J by 1 base, with 10 bases between. The CDR3 consists of 15 residues.

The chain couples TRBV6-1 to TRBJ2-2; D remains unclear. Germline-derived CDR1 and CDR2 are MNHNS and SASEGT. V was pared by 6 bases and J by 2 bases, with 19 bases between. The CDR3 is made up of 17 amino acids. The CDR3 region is CASSLTFKTDNTGELFF. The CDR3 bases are TGTGCCAGCAGCCTAACTTTCAAAACAGATAACACCGGGGAGCTGTTTTTT.

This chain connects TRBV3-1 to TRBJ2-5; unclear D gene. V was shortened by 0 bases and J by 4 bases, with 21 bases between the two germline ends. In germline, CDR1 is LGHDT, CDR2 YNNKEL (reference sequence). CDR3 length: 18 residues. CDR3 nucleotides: TGTGCCAGCAGCCAAGATCTATTAGGGCCCACCCCAGGAGAGACCCAGTACTTC. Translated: CASSQDLLGPTPGETQYF.

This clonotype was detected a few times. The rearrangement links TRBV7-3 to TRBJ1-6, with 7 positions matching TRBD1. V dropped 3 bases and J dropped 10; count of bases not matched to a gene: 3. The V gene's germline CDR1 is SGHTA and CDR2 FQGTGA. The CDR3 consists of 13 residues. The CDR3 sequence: CASSFGTASPLHF. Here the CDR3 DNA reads TGTGCCAGCAGCTTCGGGACAGCGTCACCCCTCCACTTT.

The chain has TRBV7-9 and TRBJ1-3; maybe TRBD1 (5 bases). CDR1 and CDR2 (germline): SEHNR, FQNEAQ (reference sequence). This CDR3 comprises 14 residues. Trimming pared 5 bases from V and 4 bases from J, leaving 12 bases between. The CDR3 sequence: CASSIRGFGNTIYF. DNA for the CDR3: TGTGCCAGCAGCATAAGGGGATTCGGAAACACCATATATTTT.

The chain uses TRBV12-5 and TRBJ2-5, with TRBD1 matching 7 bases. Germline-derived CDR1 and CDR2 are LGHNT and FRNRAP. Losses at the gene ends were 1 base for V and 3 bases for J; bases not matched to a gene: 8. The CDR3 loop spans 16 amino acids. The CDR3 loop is CASGLARQGQKETQYF. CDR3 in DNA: TGTGCTAGTGGTTTGGCCCGACAGGGACAGAAAGAGACCCAGTACTTC. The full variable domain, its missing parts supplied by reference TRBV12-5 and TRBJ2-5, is DARVTQTPRHKVTEMGQEVTMRCQPILGHNTVFWYRQTMMQGLELLAYFRNRAPLDDSGMPKDRFSAEMPDATLATLKIQPSEPRDSAVYFCASGLARQGQKETQYFGPGTRLLVL.

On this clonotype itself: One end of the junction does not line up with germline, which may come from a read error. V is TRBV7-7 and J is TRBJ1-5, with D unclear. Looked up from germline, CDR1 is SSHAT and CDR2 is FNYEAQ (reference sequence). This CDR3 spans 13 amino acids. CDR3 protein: CASSLARNQPQHF. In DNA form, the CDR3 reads TGTGCTAGCAGCTTAGCCAGGAATCAGCCCCAGCATTTT.

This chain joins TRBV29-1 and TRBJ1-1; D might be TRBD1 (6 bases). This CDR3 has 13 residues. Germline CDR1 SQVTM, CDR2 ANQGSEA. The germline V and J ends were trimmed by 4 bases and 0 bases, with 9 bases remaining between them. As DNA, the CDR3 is TGCAGCGTTGCAGGGGTAATGAACACTGAAGCTTTCTTT. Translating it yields CSVAGVMNTEAFF.

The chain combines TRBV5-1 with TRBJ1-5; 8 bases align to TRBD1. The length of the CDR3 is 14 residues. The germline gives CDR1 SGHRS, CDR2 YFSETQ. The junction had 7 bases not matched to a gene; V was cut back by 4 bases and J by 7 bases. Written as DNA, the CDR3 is TGCGCCAGCAGCCCAGACAGGGGCATCCAGCCCCAGCATTTT. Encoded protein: CASSPDRGIQPQHF.

CDR3 sequence reads: CASSAGAGETQYF. For the CDR3, the DNA is TGTGCCAGCAGCGCAGGGGCCGGAGAGACCCAGTACTTC. The chain uses TRBV9 and TRBJ2-5, with D perhaps matching TRBD1 (6 bases). CDR3 length: 13 residues. Trimming pared 3 bases from V and 4 bases from J, leaving 10 bases between. Per germline, CDR1 SGDLS and CDR2 YYNGEE.

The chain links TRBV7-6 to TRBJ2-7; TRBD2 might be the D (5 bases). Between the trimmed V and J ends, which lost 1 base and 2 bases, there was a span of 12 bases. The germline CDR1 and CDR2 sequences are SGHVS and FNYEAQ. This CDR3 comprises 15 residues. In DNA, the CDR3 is TGTGCCAGCAGCTTAGACGAGGGAGCAACCTACGAGCAGTACTTC. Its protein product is CASSLDEGATYEQYF.

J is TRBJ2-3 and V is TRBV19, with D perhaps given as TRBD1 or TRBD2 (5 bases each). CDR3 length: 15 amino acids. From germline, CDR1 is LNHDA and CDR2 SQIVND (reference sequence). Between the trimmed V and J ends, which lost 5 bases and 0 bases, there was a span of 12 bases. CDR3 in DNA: TGTGCCAGTAGTTCTCCGGGACCAAGCACAGATACGCAGTATTTT. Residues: CASSSPGPSTDTQYF.

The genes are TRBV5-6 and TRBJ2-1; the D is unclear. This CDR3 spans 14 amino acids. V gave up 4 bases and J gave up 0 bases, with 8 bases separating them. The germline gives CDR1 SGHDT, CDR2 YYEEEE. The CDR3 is CASSTWSSYNEQFF. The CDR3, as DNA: TGTGCCAGCAGCACTTGGAGCTCCTACAATGAGCAGTTCTTC. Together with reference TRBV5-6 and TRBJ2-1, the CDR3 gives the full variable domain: DAGVTQSPTHLIKTRGQQVTLRCSPKSGHDTVSWYQQALGQGPQFIFQYYEEEERQRGNFPDRFSGHQFPNYSSELNVNALLLGDSALYLCASSTWSSYNEQFFGPGTRLTVL.

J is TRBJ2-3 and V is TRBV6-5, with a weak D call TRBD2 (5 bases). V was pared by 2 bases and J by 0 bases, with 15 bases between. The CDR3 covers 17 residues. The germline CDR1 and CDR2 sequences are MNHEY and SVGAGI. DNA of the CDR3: TGTGCCAGCAGTTACGGTCAAGGTAGCGTGAGCACAGATACGCAGTATTTT. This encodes CASSYGQGSVSTDTQYF.

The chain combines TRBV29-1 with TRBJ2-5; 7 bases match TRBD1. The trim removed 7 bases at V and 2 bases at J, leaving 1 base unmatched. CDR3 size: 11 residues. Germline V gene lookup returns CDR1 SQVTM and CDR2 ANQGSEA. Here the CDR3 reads CSGGQQETQYF. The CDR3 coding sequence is TGCAGCGGGGGACAGCAAGAGACCCAGTACTTC.

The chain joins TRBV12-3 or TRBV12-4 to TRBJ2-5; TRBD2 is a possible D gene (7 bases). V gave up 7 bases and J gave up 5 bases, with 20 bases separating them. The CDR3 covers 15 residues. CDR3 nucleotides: TGTGCCAGCACCCTCTATGGGGGGGCCGGCGAGACCCAGTACTTC. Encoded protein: CASTLYGGAGETQYF.